Sequencing of this T cell receptor (beta chain) was carried out in a study of early stage breast cancer tumors. This CDR3 region has 11 residues. In germline, CDR1 is MNHNS, CDR2 SASEGT. Sequenced by immunoSEQ multiplex PCR; TCRdb stores in-frame clones only, minus some. The sample holds more than 15,000 clones, around four fifths seen once. The source is a person between 70 and 80 years old with breast cancer. Sequenced sample: blood. The rearrangement joins TRBV6-1 to TRBJ1-1; a weak D match, TRBD1 (6 bases). In DNA form, the CDR3 reads TGTGTGGGGGGGCAGAACACTGAAGCTTTCTTT. Protein sequence: CVGGQNTEAFF.